Sequencing of this TCR beta chain was carried out in a study of T cell changes during pregnancy in multiple sclerosis. Using immunoSEQ multiplex PCR, the repertoire was profiled, and TCRdb retains in-frame clones only, with some absent. The table includes about 69,000 clones, 92% detected once. CDR1 and CDR2 (germline): SGHAT, FQNNGV. This CDR3 comprises 17 residues. Trimming at V came to 4 bases and at J to 5 bases, leaving 11 bases not matched to a gene. The TCR comes from a female donor in good health, enrolled as a control in a pregnancy study. This chain joins TRBV11-2 and TRBJ2-3, with 11 bases that match TRBD2. This sample comprised peripheral blood, obtained in the third trimester of pregnancy. CDR3 nucleotides: TGTGCCAGCAGCTCCAAAATACTAGCGGGGGAGGGAGATACGCAGTATTTT. Translated, it gives CASSSKILAGEGDTQYF.